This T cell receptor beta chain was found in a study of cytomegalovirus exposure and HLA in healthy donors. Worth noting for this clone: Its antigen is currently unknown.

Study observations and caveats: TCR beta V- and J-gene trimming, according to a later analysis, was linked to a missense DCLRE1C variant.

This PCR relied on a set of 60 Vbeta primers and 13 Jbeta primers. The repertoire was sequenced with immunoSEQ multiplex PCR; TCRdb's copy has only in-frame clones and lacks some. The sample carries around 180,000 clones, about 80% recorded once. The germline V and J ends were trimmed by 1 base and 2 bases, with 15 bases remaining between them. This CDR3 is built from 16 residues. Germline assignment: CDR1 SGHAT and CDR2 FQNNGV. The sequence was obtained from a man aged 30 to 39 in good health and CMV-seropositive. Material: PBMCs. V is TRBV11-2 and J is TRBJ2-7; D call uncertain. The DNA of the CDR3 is TGTGCCAGCAGCTTAGCGTCTGGAGCGCGCGCCTACGAGCAGTACTTC. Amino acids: CASSLASGARAYEQYF.